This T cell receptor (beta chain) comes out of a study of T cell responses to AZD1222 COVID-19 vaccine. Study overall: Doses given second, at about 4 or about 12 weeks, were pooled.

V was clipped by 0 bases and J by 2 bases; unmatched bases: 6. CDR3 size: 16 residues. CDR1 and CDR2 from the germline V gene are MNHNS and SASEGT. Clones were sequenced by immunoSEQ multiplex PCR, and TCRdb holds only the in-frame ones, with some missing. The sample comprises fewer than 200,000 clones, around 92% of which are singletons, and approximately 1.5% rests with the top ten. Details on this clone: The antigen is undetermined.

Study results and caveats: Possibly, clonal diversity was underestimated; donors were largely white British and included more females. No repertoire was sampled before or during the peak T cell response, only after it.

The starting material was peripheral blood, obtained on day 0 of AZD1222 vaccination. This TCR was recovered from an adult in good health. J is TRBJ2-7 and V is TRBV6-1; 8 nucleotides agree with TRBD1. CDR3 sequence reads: CASSEAKGDRPYEQYF. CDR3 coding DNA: TGTGCCAGCAGTGAAGCTAAAGGGGACAGGCCCTACGAGCAGTACTTC.